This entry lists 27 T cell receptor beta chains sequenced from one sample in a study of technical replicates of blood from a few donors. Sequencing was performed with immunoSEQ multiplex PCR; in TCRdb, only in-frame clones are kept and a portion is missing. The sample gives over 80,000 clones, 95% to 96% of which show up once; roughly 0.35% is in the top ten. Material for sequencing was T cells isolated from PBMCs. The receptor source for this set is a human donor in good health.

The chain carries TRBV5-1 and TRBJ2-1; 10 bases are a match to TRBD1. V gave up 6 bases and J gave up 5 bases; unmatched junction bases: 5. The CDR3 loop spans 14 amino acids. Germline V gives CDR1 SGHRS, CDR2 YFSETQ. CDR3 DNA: TGCGCCAGCATCCCGGGACAGGGGAACAATGAGCAGTTCTTC. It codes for CASIPGQGNNEQFF.

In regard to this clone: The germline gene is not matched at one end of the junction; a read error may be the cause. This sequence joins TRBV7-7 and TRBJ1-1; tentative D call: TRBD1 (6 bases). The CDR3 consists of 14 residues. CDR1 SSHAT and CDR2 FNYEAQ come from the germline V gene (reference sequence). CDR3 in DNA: TGTGCTAGCAGCTTTGTGGACAGGAACACTGAAGCTTTCTTT. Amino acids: CASSFVDRNTEAFF. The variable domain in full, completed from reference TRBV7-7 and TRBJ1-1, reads GAGVSQSPRYKVTKRGQDVTLRCDPISSHATLYWYQQALGQGPEFLTYFNYEAQPDKSGLPSDRFSAERPEGSISTLTIQRTEQRDSAMYRCASSFVDRNTEAFFGQGTRLTVV.

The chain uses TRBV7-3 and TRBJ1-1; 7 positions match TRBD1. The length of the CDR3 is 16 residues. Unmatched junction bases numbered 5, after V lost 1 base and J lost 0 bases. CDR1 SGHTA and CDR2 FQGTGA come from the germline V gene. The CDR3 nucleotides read TGTGCCAGCAGCTTAAATCACAGGGGTATGAACACTGAAGCTTTCTTT. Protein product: CASSLNHRGMNTEAFF.

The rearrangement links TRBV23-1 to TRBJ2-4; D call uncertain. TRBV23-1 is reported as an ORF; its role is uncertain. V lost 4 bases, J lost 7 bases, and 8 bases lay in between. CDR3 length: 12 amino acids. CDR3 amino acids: CASSRKENIQYF. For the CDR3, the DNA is TGCGCCAGCAGTCGGAAGGAGAACATTCAGTACTTC.

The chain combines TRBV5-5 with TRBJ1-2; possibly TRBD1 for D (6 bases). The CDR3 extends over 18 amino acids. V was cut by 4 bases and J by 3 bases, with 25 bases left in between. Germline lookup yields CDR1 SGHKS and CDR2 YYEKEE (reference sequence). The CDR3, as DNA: TGTGCCAGCAGCCTCGGGCCGTTCCGGGACAAAAGGGACTATGGCTACACCTTC. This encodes CASSLGPFRDKRDYGYTF. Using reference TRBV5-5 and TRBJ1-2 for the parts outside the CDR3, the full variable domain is DAGVTQSPTHLIKTRGQQVTLRCSPISGHKSVSWYQQVLGQGPQFIFQYYEKEERGRGNFPDRFSARQFPNYSSELNVNALLLGDSALYLCASSLGPFRDKRDYGYTFGSGTRLTVV.

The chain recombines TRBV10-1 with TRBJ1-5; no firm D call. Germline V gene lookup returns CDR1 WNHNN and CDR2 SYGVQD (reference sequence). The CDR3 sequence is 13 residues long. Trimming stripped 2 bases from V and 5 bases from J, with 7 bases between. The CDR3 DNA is TGCGCCAGCAGTGAGACCTTAGATCAGCCCCAGCATTTT. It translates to CASSETLDQPQHF.

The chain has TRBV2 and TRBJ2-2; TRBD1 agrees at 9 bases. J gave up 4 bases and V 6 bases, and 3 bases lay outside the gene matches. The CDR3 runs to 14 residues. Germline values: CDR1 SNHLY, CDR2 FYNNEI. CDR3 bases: TGTGCCAGCAGGGGACAGGGATCCACCGGGGAGCTGTTTTTT. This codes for CASRGQGSTGELFF.

The CDR3 loop reads CSVATGQGFYEQYF. Here the CDR3 DNA reads TGCAGCGTTGCCACGGGACAGGGATTCTACGAGCAGTACTTC. The chain is built from TRBV29-1 and TRBJ2-7; TRBD1 matches 9 bases. The CDR3 spans 14 residues. Germline CDR1 and CDR2: SQVTM and ANQGSEA. The J segment lost 3 bases and the V segment lost 4 bases, leaving 7 bases of the junction unmatched.

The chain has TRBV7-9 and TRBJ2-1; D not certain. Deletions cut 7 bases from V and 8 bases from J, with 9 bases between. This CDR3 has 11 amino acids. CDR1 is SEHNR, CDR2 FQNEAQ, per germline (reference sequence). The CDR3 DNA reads TGTGCCAGCATCCCTAAAGATGAGCAGTTCTTC. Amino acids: CASIPKDEQFF.

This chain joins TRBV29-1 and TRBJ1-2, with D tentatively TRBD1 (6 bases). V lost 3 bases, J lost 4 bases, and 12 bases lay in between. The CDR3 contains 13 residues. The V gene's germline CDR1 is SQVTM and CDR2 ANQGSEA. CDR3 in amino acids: CSVDTGQTYGYTF. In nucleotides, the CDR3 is TGCAGCGTTGATACAGGGCAGACCTATGGCTACACCTTC.

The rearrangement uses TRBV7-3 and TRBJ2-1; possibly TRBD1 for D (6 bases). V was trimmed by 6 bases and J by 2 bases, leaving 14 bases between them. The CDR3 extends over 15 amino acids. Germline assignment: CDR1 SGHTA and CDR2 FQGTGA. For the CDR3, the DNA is TGTGCCAGCAGGTATAACAGGGAACCCTACAATGAGCAGTTCTTC. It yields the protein CASRYNREPYNEQFF.

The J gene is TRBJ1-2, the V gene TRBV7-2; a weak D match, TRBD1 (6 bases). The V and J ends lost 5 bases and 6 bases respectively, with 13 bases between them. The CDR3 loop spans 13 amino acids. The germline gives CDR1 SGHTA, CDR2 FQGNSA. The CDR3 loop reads CASSLTGSHGYTF. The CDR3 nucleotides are TGTGCCAGCAGCCTAACAGGGAGTCATGGCTACACCTTC. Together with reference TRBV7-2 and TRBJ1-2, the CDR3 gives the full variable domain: GAGVSQSPSNKVTEKGKDVELRCDPISGHTALYWYRQSLGQGLEFLIYFQGNSAPDKSGLPSDRFSAERTGGSVSTLTIQRTQQEDSAVYLCASSLTGSHGYTFGSGTRLTVV.

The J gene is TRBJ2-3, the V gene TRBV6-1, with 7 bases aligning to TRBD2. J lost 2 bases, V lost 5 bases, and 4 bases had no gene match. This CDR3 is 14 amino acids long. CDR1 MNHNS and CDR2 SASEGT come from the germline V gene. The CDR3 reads CASSLAEDTDTQYF. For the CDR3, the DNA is TGTGCCAGCAGTCTAGCGGAGGACACAGATACGCAGTATTTT.

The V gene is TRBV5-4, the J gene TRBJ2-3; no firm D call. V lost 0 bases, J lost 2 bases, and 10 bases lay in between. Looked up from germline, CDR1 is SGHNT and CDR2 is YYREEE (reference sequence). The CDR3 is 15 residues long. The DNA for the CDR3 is TGTGCCAGCAGCTTGGACCAGGCATCCACAGATACGCAGTATTTT. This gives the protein CASSLDQASTDTQYF.

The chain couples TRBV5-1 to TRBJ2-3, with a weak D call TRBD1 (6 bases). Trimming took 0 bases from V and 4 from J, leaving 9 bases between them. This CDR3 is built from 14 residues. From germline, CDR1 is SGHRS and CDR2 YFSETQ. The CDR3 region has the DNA TGCGCCAGCAGCTTGGAGGGGGTCTCAGATACGCAGTATTTT. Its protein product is CASSLEGVSDTQYF.

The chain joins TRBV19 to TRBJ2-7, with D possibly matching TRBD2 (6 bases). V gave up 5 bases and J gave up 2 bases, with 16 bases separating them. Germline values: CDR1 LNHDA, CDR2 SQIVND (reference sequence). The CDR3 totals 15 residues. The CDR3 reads CASSYRASVAYEQYF. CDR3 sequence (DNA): TGTGCCAGTAGTTACAGAGCTAGCGTTGCCTACGAGCAGTACTTC. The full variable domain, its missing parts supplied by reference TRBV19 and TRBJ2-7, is DGGITQSPKYLFRKEGQNVTLSCEQNLNHDAMYWYRQDPGQGLRLIYYSQIVNDFQKGDIAEGYSVSREKKESFPLTVTSAQKNPTAFYLCASSYRASVAYEQYFGPGTRLTVT.

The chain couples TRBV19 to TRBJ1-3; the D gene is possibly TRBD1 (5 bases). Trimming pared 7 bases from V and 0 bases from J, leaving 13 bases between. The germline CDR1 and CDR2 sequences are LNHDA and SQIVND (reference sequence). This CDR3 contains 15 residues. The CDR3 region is CASISIRDSGNTIYF. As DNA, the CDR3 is TGTGCCAGTATCTCAATCAGGGACTCTGGAAACACCATATATTTT.

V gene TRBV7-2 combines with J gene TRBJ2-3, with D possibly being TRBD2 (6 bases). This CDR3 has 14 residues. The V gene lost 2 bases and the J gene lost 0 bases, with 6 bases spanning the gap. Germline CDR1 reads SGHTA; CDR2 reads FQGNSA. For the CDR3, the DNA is TGTGCCAGCAGCTTAACTAGCAGCACAGATACGCAGTATTTT. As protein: CASSLTSSTDTQYF.

CDR3 in amino acids: CASSGSGEQFF. In nucleotides, the CDR3 is TGCGCCAGCAGCGGGAGTGGTGAGCAGTTCTTC. This chain connects TRBV4-1 to TRBJ2-1; a possible D gene is TRBD2 (5 bases). The CDR3 consists of 11 residues. V shed 5 bases and J shed 9 bases, with 8 bases lying between them. Germline CDR1 reads MGHRA; CDR2 reads YSYEKL.

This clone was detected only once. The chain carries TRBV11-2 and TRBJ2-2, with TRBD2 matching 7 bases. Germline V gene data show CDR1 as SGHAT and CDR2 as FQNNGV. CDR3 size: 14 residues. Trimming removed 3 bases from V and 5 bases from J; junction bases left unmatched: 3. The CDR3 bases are TGTGCCAGCAGCTTGGGGAGGGCAACCGGGGAGCTGTTTTTT. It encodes CASSLGRATGELFF.

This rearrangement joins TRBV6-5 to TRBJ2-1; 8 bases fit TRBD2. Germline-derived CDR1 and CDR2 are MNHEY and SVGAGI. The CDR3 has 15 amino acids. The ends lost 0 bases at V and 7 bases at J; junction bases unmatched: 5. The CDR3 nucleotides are TGTGCCAGCAGTTACTCCGGGACTAGGTCTAATGAGCAGTTCTTC. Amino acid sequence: CASSYSGTRSNEQFF.

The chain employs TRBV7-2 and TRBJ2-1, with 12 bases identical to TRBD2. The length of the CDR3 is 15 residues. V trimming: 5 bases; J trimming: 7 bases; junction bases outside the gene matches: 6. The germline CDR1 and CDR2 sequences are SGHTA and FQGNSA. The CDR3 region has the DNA TGTGCCAGCAGCCCGGGACTAGCGGGCCAGAATGAGCAGTTCTTC. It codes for CASSPGLAGQNEQFF. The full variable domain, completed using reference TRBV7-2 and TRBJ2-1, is GAGVSQSPSNKVTEKGKDVELRCDPISGHTALYWYRQSLGQGLEFLIYFQGNSAPDKSGLPSDRFSAERTGGSVSTLTIQRTQQEDSAVYLCASSPGLAGQNEQFFGPGTRLTVL.

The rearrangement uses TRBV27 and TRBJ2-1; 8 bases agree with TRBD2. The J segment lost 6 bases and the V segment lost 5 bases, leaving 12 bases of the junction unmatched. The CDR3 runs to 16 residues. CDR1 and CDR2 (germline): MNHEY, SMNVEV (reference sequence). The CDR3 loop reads CASSGKRESPSNEQFF. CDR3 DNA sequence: TGTGCCAGCAGTGGGAAGCGGGAGTCTCCAAGCAATGAGCAGTTCTTC.

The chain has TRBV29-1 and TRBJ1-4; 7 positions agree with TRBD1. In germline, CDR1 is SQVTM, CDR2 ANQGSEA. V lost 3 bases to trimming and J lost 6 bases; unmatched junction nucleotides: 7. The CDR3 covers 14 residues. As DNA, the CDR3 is TGCAGCGTTGATAATCTTACAGGGGATGAAAAACTGTTTTTT. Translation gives CSVDNLTGDEKLFF.

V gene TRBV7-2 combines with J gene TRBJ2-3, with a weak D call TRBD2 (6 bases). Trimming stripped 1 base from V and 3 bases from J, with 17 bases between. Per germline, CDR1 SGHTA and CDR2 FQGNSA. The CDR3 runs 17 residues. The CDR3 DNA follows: TGTGCCAGCAGCTTAGGGAGTGGAGGAGGGGAGACAGATACGCAGTATTTT. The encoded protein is CASSLGSGGGETDTQYF.

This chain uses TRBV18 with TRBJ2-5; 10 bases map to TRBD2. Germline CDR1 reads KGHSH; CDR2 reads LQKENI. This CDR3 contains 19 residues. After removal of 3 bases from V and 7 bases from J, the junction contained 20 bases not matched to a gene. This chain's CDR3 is CASSPSSAKREGQLGTQYF. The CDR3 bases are TGTGCCAGCTCACCCTCTTCGGCGAAGCGGGAGGGCCAGTTGGGGACCCAGTACTTC.

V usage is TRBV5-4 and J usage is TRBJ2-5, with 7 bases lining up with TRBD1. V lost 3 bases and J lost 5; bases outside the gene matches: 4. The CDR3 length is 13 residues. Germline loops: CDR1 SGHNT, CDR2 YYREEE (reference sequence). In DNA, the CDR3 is TGTGCCAGCAGCTCGGACAGGATGGAGACCCAGTACTTC. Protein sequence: CASSSDRMETQYF. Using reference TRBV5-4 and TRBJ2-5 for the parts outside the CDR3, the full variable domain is ETGVTQSPTHLIKTRGQQVTLRCSSQSGHNTVSWYQQALGQGPQFIFQYYREEENGRGNFPPRFSGLQFPNYSSELNVNALELDDSALYLCASSSDRMETQYFGPGTRLLVL.